The source of this TCR beta chain is a study of T cell clusters in autoimmune cytopenias. TRB amplification used 250 ng of peripheral blood genomic DNA. TRB rearrangements were amplified by touch-down multiplex PCR with mixed TRB-A/B primers. TCRdb re-analyzed the multiplex PCR reads; it lists each CDR3 protein once, without DNA. With some 3,000 distinct CDR3 sequences in the sample, the ten largest clones hold 25% to 30%. The study's findings and limits: Primary autoimmune cytopenia patients seemingly lacked the physiological T cell clusters found in healthy donors. Exclusive TRB clusters were around 3-fold more numerous in healthy donors than in active autoimmune hepatitis.

The CDR3 spans 14 residues. CDR1 is GTSNPN, CDR2 SVGIG, per germline (reference sequence). With respect to this clonotype: The antigen remains undetermined.

The chain combines TRBV30 with TRBJ1-6; TCRdb's D call, TRBD1, is unchecked because there is no DNA. Material: peripheral blood. This sequence was found in a human donor with an autoimmune cytopenia or autoimmune hepatitis (not recorded which). CDR3 loop: CAWSRGEYNSPLHF.